Listed below are T cell receptor beta chains from one sample, sequenced in a study of OX40 agonist ivuxolimab in advanced cancers. Libraries were prepared by immunoSEQ multiplex PCR; TCRdb keeps only in-frame clonotypes and omits some of them. The sample shows roughly 61,000 clones, more than 65% of them seen only once. The sample consisted of CD4+ or CD8+ T cells sorted from blood, taken in a trial of the OX40 agonist ivuxolimab. These receptors came from an adult with an advanced solid tumor such as melanoma, head and neck, liver or kidney cancer. The CDR3 runs from the conserved cysteine through the conserved F or W. D genes are given only for firm matches. The listing skips clone size in some rows; elsewhere it reads once, few, many or a size class.

abundance: few
v_gene: TRBV5-6
d_gene: NA
j_gene: TRBJ1-6
CDR3nt: TGTGCCAGCAGCTCTGGCCTCGGCAGGGGTAATTCACCCCTCCACTTT
CDR3aa: CASSSGLGRGNSPLHF

abundance: NA
v_gene: TRBV28
d_gene: NA
j_gene: TRBJ2-7
CDR3nt: TGTGCCAGCAGTCCCGGGGACCGCCGAGGCGAGCAGTACTTC
CDR3aa: CASSPGDRRGEQYF

abundance: NA
v_gene: TRBV29-1
d_gene: TRBD2
j_gene: TRBJ2-1
CDR3nt: TGCAGCGTTGCCGAGGCGGGAGGGGTCAATGAGCAGTTCTTC
CDR3aa: CSVAEAGGVNEQFF

abundance: NA
v_gene: TRBV2
d_gene: TRBD1
j_gene: TRBJ1-3
CDR3nt: TGTGCCAGCAGTGGACAGGGGATGGGAAACACCATATATTTT
CDR3aa: CASSGQGMGNTIYF

abundance: NA
v_gene: TRBV28
d_gene: TRBD1
j_gene: TRBJ1-2
CDR3nt: TGTGCCAGCAGTTTAGACTATGTCGGACAGGGGGCTCGAGGCTACACCTTC
CDR3aa: CASSLDYVGQGARGYTF

abundance: NA
v_gene: TRBV4-1
d_gene: NA
j_gene: TRBJ2-5
CDR3nt: TGCGCCAGCAGCCAAGTACAGCTTGGGGAGACCCAGTACTTC
CDR3aa: CASSQVQLGETQYF

abundance: NA
v_gene: TRBV4-1
d_gene: TRBD2
j_gene: TRBJ2-5
CDR3nt: TGCGCCAGCAGCCAAGATGGACTAGCGGGAGTCCGTGAGACCCAGTACTTC
CDR3aa: CASSQDGLAGVRETQYF

abundance: NA
v_gene: TRBV4-1
d_gene: TRBD1
j_gene: TRBJ2-1
CDR3nt: TGCGCCAGCAGCCAAGCGGAGGTGGGCGGGACAGGGGCTATCAATGAGCAGTTCTTC
CDR3aa: CASSQAEVGGTGAINEQFF

abundance: once
v_gene: TRBV7-9
d_gene: TRBD2
j_gene: TRBJ2-1
CDR3nt: TGTGCCAGCAGCTTAGCTAGCGGGAGGTTTGATGAGCAGTTCTTC
CDR3aa: CASSLASGRFDEQFF

abundance: once
v_gene: TRBV5-1
d_gene: NA
j_gene: TRBJ2-1
CDR3nt: TGCGCCAGCAGCTTGCTGGGACGCGCCCTCTACAATGAGCAGTTCTTC
CDR3aa: CASSLLGRALYNEQFF

abundance: NA
v_gene: TRBV5-4
d_gene: NA
j_gene: TRBJ1-1
CDR3nt: TGTGCCAGCAGCTCAGACCCAGGTCCAAACACTGAAGCTTTCTTT
CDR3aa: CASSSDPGPNTEAFF

abundance: NA
v_gene: TRBV7-6
d_gene: NA
j_gene: TRBJ2-2
CDR3nt: TGTGCCAGCAGCCCTTGGGGTGGCACCGGGGAGCTGTTTTTT
CDR3aa: CASSPWGGTGELFF

abundance: NA
v_gene: TRBV5-4
d_gene: NA
j_gene: TRBJ1-1
CDR3nt: TGTGCCAACAGCTTGGTTGGGGGCATGAACACTGAAGCTTTCTTT
CDR3aa: CANSLVGGMNTEAFF

abundance: once
v_gene: TRBV5-4
d_gene: TRBD2
j_gene: TRBJ2-1
CDR3nt: TGTGCCAGCAGCTTGAGCGGGAGTTACAATGAGCAGTTCTTC
CDR3aa: CASSLSGSYNEQFF

abundance: NA
v_gene: TRBV6-1
d_gene: NA
j_gene: TRBJ2-5
CDR3nt: TGTGCCGGAGCTTTAGGGGGAGGGCAAGAGACCCAGTACTTC
CDR3aa: CAGALGGGQETQYF

abundance: NA
v_gene: TRBV19
d_gene: NA
j_gene: TRBJ1-1
CDR3nt: TGTGCCAGTAAGGTTAGACGCAGTCGGGACGAAGCTTTCTTT
CDR3aa: CASKVRRSRDEAFF

abundance: NA
v_gene: TRBV5-4
d_gene: NA
j_gene: TRBJ1-1
CDR3nt: TGTGCCAGCAGCTCCTGGGGAAGCCTTGAAGCTTTCTTT
CDR3aa: CASSSWGSLEAFF

abundance: once
v_gene: TRBV5-1
d_gene: TRBD1
j_gene: TRBJ1-1
CDR3nt: TGCGCCAGCAGCGCTTTGACAGGGGGCTCCCCTGAAGCTTTCTTT
CDR3aa: CASSALTGGSPEAFF

abundance: NA
v_gene: TRBV12-5
d_gene: TRBD1
j_gene: TRBJ1-1
CDR3nt: TGTGCCTCGACAGGGGGCACTGAAGCTTTCTTT
CDR3aa: CASTGGTEAFF

abundance: few
v_gene: TRBV5-1
d_gene: NA
j_gene: TRBJ2-2
CDR3nt: TGCGCCAGCAGCTTGGACAGGGCCTCCACCGGGGAGCTGTTTTTT
CDR3aa: CASSLDRASTGELFF

abundance: NA
v_gene: TRBV7-8
d_gene: NA
j_gene: TRBJ2-7
CDR3nt: TGTGCCAGCAGCTTAGGTATGAGGTCCTCCTTTTACGAGCAGTACTTC
CDR3aa: CASSLGMRSSFYEQYF

abundance: NA
v_gene: TRBV7-2
d_gene: TRBD2
j_gene: TRBJ2-2
CDR3nt: TGTGCCAGCAGCCCCCTGACTAGCGTCAACACCGGGGAGCTGTTTTTT
CDR3aa: CASSPLTSVNTGELFF

abundance: NA
v_gene: TRBV6-1
d_gene: NA
j_gene: TRBJ2-3
CDR3nt: TGTGCCAGCAGTGAAAGGGGGTCAGGTACGCAGTATTTT
CDR3aa: CASSERGSGTQYF

abundance: NA
v_gene: TRBV10-3
d_gene: NA
j_gene: TRBJ2-4
CDR3nt: TGTGCCATCGCCCCCTCGGGGGCGGGAGACATTCAGTACTTC
CDR3aa: CAIAPSGAGDIQYF